These 4 T cell receptor beta chains came from one sample sequenced in a study of tumor-infiltrating lymphocytes in primary liver carcinoma. For each extraction, RNA and DNA were obtained together from 20-30 mg of unsorted bulk tissue. TCR beta cDNA was made from 450 to 600 ng total RNA with a constant-region primer. Libraries covering TCR beta were generated through three nested multiplex PCR rounds (using a slightly modified ARM-PCR). TRBV1-TRBV30 forward primers and a C-beta reverse primer were used in the first two PCR rounds, which each ran for around 11 cycles. TCRdb passed the multiplex PCR reads through MiXCR, listing each CDR3 protein once. Counted here are under 200,000 distinct CDR3 sequences, around four fifths occurring once; the ten biggest clones make up approximately 18%. Sequences were obtained from tumor tissue from primary liver carcinoma. These receptors originate from a man aged 35-49 years with primary liver carcinoma and hepatitis B virus infection.

The chain employs TRBV11-2 and TRBJ2-1; 7 nucleotides match TRBD2. The better agreement between TRBJ2-7 and the DNA end casts doubt on the J call. Germline CDR1 is SGHAT and CDR2 is FQNNGV. The CDR3 extends over 15 amino acids. The CDR3 bases are TGTGCCAGCAAAATCGGCGGGAGCTCCTATGATGAGCAGTACTTC. Amino acids: CASKIGGSSYDEQYF.

Notes on this clonotype: Lacking the conserved final phenylalanine or tryptophan, this CDR3 likely reflects a read error. This chain uses TRBV10-3 with TRBJ2-3; 8 nucleotides align to TRBD1. The J segment lost 6 bases and the V segment lost 4 bases, leaving 12 bases of the junction unmatched. Germline loops: CDR1 ENHRY, CDR2 SYGVKD. CDR3 size: 16 residues. DNA for the CDR3: TGTGCCATCAGTGTTGGGACCCCAGGGGGCCCGGATACGCAGTATATT. Protein product: CAISVGTPGGPDTQYI.

With regard to this clonotype: The junction departs from germline at one end; a sequencing error may be responsible. The J gene is TRBJ2-3, the V gene TRBV11-3, with a possible D match to TRBD2 (7 bases). Germline V CDR1 and CDR2: SGHNT, YENEEA. The CDR3 length is 17 residues. In DNA, the CDR3 is TGCGCCAGCAGCTTCTCCTCCGGGGACCTAGGGGGGGTTACGCACTATTTT. It translates to CASSFSSGDLGGVTHYF.

This clonotype occurred once. Given the absence of the conserved phenylalanine or tryptophan at the CDR3 end, a read error is likely. This chain links TRBV29-1 with TRBJ2-1; 13 bases agree with TRBD2. Germline CDR1 is SQVTM and CDR2 is ANQGSEA. CDR3 length: 16 amino acids. V was pared by 5 bases and J by 9 bases, with 13 bases of the junction left unmatched. The CDR3 loop reads CSVRTSGRGILSEQFL. The CDR3 DNA reads as TGCAGCGTTAGGACTAGCGGGAGAGGAATTTTGAGTGAGCAGTTCTTA.